This T cell receptor beta chain was observed in a study of cytomegalovirus exposure and HLA in healthy donors. Study results and caveats: The classifier, whose performance was assessed in both the original and validation cohorts, reportedly diagnosed cytomegalovirus status with high specificity and sensitivity. Researchers counted around 180 TCR beta chains as cytomegalovirus-associated.

V was clipped by 5 bases and J by 6 bases; unmatched bases: 11. CDR1 and CDR2 (germline): LNHDA, SQIVND (reference sequence). The CDR3 totals 15 residues. Regarding this clone: What it binds is not known.

Sequenced by immunoSEQ multiplex PCR; TCRdb stores in-frame clones only, minus some. The table records about 190,000 clones, roughly 82% of them present only once. The TCR was taken from a young man in good health and CMV-seropositive. The rearrangement joins TRBV19 to TRBJ2-3; 7 positions agree with TRBD2. The sequenced sample was PBMCs. This chain's CDR3 is CASSLGLVDPDTQYF. Written as DNA, the CDR3 is TGTGCCAGTAGTCTCGGACTAGTGGACCCCGATACGCAGTATTTT.